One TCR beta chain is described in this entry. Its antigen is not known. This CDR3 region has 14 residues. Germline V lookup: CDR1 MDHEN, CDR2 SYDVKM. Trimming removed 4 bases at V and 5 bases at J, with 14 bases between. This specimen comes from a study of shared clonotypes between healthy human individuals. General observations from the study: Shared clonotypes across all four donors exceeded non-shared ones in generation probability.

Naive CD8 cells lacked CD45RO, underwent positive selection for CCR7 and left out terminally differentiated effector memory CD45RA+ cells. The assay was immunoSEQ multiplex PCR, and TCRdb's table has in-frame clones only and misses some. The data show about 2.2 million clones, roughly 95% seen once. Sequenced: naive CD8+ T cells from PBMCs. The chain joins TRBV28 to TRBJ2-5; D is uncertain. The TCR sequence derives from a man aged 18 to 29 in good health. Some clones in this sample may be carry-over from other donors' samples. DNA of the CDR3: TGTGCCAGCAGTTCTCGACATCTCGGGGAGACCCAGTACTTC. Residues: CASSSRHLGETQYF.